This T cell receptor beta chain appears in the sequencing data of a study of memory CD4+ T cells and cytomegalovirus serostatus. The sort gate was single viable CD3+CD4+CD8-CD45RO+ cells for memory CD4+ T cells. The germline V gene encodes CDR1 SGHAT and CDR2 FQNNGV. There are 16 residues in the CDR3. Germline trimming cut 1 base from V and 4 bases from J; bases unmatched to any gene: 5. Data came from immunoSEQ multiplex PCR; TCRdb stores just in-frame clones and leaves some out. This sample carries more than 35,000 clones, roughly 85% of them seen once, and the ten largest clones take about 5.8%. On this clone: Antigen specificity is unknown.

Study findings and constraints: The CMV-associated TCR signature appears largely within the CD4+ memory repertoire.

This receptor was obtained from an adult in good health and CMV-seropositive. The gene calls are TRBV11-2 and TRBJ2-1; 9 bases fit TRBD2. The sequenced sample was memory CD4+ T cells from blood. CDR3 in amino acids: CASSLASGAKYNEQFF. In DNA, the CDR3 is TGTGCCAGCAGCTTAGCTAGCGGGGCCAAATACAATGAGCAGTTCTTC.